The TCR beta chain under discussion was sequenced for a study of T cell changes during pregnancy in multiple sclerosis. Using immunoSEQ multiplex PCR, the repertoire was profiled, and TCRdb retains in-frame clones only, with some absent. This sample yields tens of thousands of clones, of which 93% are seen a single time; about 2.5% belongs to the top ten. This TCR was sampled from a female donor with multiple sclerosis, enrolled in a pregnancy study. Here the sequenced sample was peripheral blood, taken in the second trimester of pregnancy.

CDR3: CASSEVTATEAFF. The CDR3 region has the DNA TGTGCCAGCAGTGAAGTTACAGCCACTGAAGCTTTCTTT. V and J are TRBV6-1 and TRBJ1-1, with unresolved D. V lost 1 base, J lost 4 bases, and 7 bases lay in between. CDR3 length equals 13 residues. CDR1 is MNHNS, CDR2 SASEGT, per germline.